These 5 T cell receptor beta chains originate from one sample sequenced in a study of blood T cell repertoires in COVID-19. TCRdb's copy holds only in-frame clones and misses some; the assay was immunoSEQ multiplex PCR. The sample has roughly 180,000 clones, 70% to 90% seen once. Material: peripheral blood. Receptor source: a woman in her twenties or thirties with acute or convalescent COVID-19.

This chain connects TRBV28 to TRBJ2-7, with TRBD2 matching over 8 bases. CDR3 size: 12 residues. Germline CDR1 reads MDHEN; CDR2 reads SYDVKM. V was pared by 6 bases and J by 3 bases, with 1 base of the junction left unmatched. The CDR3 nucleotides read TGTGCCAGCAGGCTAGCGGGCTACGAGCAGTACTTC. This encodes CASRLAGYEQYF.

The table lists this clone with a count of one. This chain uses TRBV3-1 (or the pseudogene TRBV3-2) with TRBJ1-2, with 7 bases lining up with TRBD1. Germline CDR1 reads LGHDT; CDR2 reads YNNKEL (reference sequence). The CDR3 spans 15 residues. V lost 4 bases, J lost 0 bases, and 5 bases stayed unmatched. CDR3 region: CASSLRDSSNYGYTF. The DNA of the CDR3 is TGTGCCAGCAGCCTCCGGGACAGCTCTAACTATGGCTACACCTTC.

This chain connects TRBV28 to TRBJ2-2; D is possibly TRBD1 (5 bases). Trimming took 10 bases from V and 0 from J, leaving 9 bases between them. CDR1 is MDHEN and CDR2 is SYDVKM in the germline V gene. The CDR3 has 13 amino acids. DNA for the CDR3: TGTGCCATTGGGGCTTCGAACACCGGGGAGCTGTTTTTT. Amino acids: CAIGASNTGELFF.

The chain joins TRBV18 to TRBJ2-5; a weak D match, TRBD2 (5 bases). V was trimmed by 3 bases and J by 5 bases, leaving 10 bases between them. CDR3 length: 13 residues. CDR1 and CDR2 (germline): KGHSH, LQKENI. The CDR3 DNA reads as TGTGCCAGCTCACCCGGGGTATGGGAGACCCAGTACTTC. It codes for CASSPGVWETQYF.

V usage is TRBV11-2 and J usage is TRBJ2-1; 7 positions match TRBD2. CDR1 SGHAT and CDR2 FQNNGV come from the germline V gene. V gave up 5 bases and J gave up 0 bases; unmatched junction bases: 7. The CDR3 has 16 residues. CDR3 amino acids: CASSRRLADSYNEQFF. DNA of the CDR3: TGTGCCAGCAGCCGACGTCTAGCGGACTCCTACAATGAGCAGTTCTTC.